This T cell receptor beta chain was identified in a study of cytomegalovirus exposure and HLA in healthy donors. Study-level results: In terms of immune exposure information, only CMV serostatus was available. Per a prior analysis, the majority of TCR beta V segments were productive roughly 87% or roughly 30% of the time.

This PCR relied on a set of 60 Vbeta primers and 13 Jbeta primers. Repertoires were generated with immunoSEQ multiplex PCR, while TCRdb's copy carries only in-frame clones and drops some. The sample holds some 96,000 clones, 76% seen once. About this clone: Its matching antigen is unknown.

V dropped 4 bases and J dropped 4 bases, with 10 bases sitting between them. CDR1 and CDR2 (germline): MNHEY, SMNVEV (reference sequence). The CDR3 sequence is 13 residues long. The receptor was isolated from a woman aged 55-75 years in good health and CMV-seropositive. The chain combines TRBV27 with TRBJ1-1; D uncertain. The sequencing sample was made of PBMCs. The CDR3 is CASSSNSLTEAFF. Written as DNA, the CDR3 is TGTGCCAGCAGTTCTAACAGTCTCACTGAAGCTTTCTTT.